The 22 T cell receptor beta chains reported below all come from one sample, sequenced in a study of cytomegalovirus exposure and HLA in healthy donors. This PCR relied on a set of 60 Vbeta primers and 13 Jbeta primers. Sequencing used immunoSEQ multiplex PCR; TCRdb keeps in-frame clones, though not all of them. The sample includes about 160,000 clones, about 77% of them seen just once. The sequenced sample consisted of PBMCs. The receptors originated from a man between 18 and 35 years old in good health and CMV-seropositive.

The chain has TRBV30 and TRBJ1-4; D may be TRBD1 (5 bases). Germline CDR1 is GTSNPN and CDR2 is SVGIG (reference sequence). The CDR3 sequence is 15 residues long. V was shortened by 4 bases and J by 3 bases, with 15 bases between the two germline ends. CDR3 in amino acids: CAWNSPGASNEKLFF. The CDR3 nucleotides read TGTGCCTGGAACTCACCTGGGGCGTCTAATGAAAAACTGTTTTTT. Complete variable domain (other parts from reference TRBV30 and TRBJ1-4): SQTIHQWPATLVQPVGSPLSLECTVEGTSNPNLYWYRQAAGRGLQLLFYSVGIGQISSEVPQNLSASRPQDRQFILSSKKLLLSDSGFYLCAWNSPGASNEKLFFGSGTQLSVL.

This chain connects TRBV19 to TRBJ1-1, with D perhaps TRBD1 (6 bases). The germline V and J ends were trimmed by 8 bases and 10 bases, with 26 bases remaining between them. This CDR3 is built from 15 residues. The germline V gene encodes CDR1 LNHDA and CDR2 SQIVND (reference sequence). In DNA form, the CDR3 reads TGTGCCAGTGTTTTAGCCCCGGGACACATTTTGGGAGCTTTCTTT. As protein: CASVLAPGHILGAFF.

This rearrangement joins TRBV9 to TRBJ2-3; possible D gene TRBD2, 7 bases. CDR3 length: 17 amino acids. V lost 3 bases and J 3 bases, leaving 20 bases between the germline ends. Germline V gene sequence: CDR1 SGDLS, CDR2 YYNGEE. CDR3 sequence (DNA): TGTGCCAGCAGCGAGTTTAGTGGGGGGGCTAGGACAGATACGCAGTATTTT. Translating gives CASSEFSGGARTDTQYF.

This sequence joins TRBV28 and TRBJ2-7, with 9 bases fitting TRBD1. The CDR3 has 18 residues. J lost 5 bases, V lost 9 bases, and 23 bases had no gene match. Germline values: CDR1 MDHEN, CDR2 SYDVKM. CDR3 sequence: CASWGGATGGYEVHEQYF. The CDR3 DNA follows: TGTGCCAGTTGGGGAGGGGCCACAGGGGGCTATGAGGTCCACGAGCAGTACTTC.

The chain employs TRBV5-1 and TRBJ2-7, with D unclear. The V gene's germline CDR1 is SGHRS and CDR2 YFSETQ. The CDR3 length is 13 residues. The V end was cut by 0 bases, the J end by 4 bases, with 8 bases between. This CDR3 is CASSLAAEYEQYF. In nucleotides, the CDR3 is TGCGCCAGCAGCTTGGCTGCTGAGTACGAGCAGTACTTC.

The chain has TRBV30 and TRBJ1-1, with 7 bases that match TRBD1. Trimming took 4 bases from V and 3 from J; bases not matched to a gene: 5. This CDR3 is built from 13 residues. Germline loops: CDR1 GTSNPN, CDR2 SVGIG (reference sequence). Here the CDR3 reads CAWNTGADTEAFF. The CDR3 bases are TGTGCCTGGAACACAGGGGCGGACACTGAAGCTTTCTTT.

The gene calls are TRBV14 and TRBJ2-7; 8 bases are shared with TRBD2. The CDR3 loop spans 16 amino acids. Germline V gene sequence: CDR1 SGHDN, CDR2 FVKESK. V shed 0 bases and J 3 bases; nucleotides not matched to a gene: 7. CDR3 nucleotides: TGTGCCAGCAGCCAAGAATTCCCAGCGGGAGTCTACGAGCAGTACTTC. Amino acids: CASSQEFPAGVYEQYF.

The chain has TRBV14 and TRBJ2-1, with D tentatively TRBD2 (6 bases). CDR3 length equals 19 residues. CDR1 and CDR2 (germline): SGHDN, FVKESK. Trimming took off 0 bases at V and 0 bases at J, with 18 bases between the two ends. CDR3 nucleotide sequence: TGTGCCAGCAGCCAAGATGGCCCGGACTGGGGGGACTCCTACAATGAGCAGTTCTTC. Protein sequence: CASSQDGPDWGDSYNEQFF.

This rearrangement joins TRBV4-3 to TRBJ2-7; D is perhaps TRBD2 (6 bases). The CDR3 sequence is 16 residues long. V gave up 0 bases and J gave up 0 bases, with 12 bases separating them. CDR1 and CDR2 from the germline V gene are LGHNA and YSLEER. The CDR3 sequence is CASSQDYREHSYEQYF. CDR3 in DNA: TGCGCCAGCAGCCAAGATTACCGGGAGCACTCCTACGAGCAGTACTTC.

V and J are TRBV7-2 and TRBJ2-5; 14 bases match TRBD2. CDR1 is SGHTA and CDR2 is FQGNSA in the germline V gene. The CDR3 extends over 16 amino acids. Trimming cost V 0 bases and J 3 bases; bases outside gene matches: 0. This CDR3 is CASSLAGLAGEETQYF. The CDR3 DNA is TGTGCCAGCAGCTTAGCGGGACTAGCGGGGGAAGAGACCCAGTACTTC.

In this sample, this clone turned up a few times. The chain recombines TRBV21-1 with TRBJ2-7; TRBD1, as called in the table, went unchecked against the DNA. TRBV21-1 is reported as a pseudogene. CDR3 length: 17 residues. The CDR3 DNA follows: TGTGCCAGCAGGACCCGGGACAGGGGCCACCCCCCCTACGAGCAGTACTTC. Amino acids: CASRTRDRGHPPYEQYF.

As DNA, the CDR3 is TGTGCCAGCAGTTACACCAGGGGCGGCACTGAAGCTTTCTTT. Translated, it gives CASSYTRGGTEAFF. The chain recombines TRBV6-5 with TRBJ1-1; possibly TRBD1 for D (6 bases). This CDR3 has 14 residues. V dropped 2 bases and J dropped 4 bases, with 11 bases sitting between them. Germline assignment: CDR1 MNHEY and CDR2 SVGAGI.

The table lists this clone with a count of one. This chain uses TRBV7-6 with TRBJ2-7; 7 nucleotides agree with TRBD2. The CDR3 sequence is 15 residues long. Germline CDR1 and CDR2: SGHVS and FNYEAQ. V was clipped by 1 base and J by 4 bases; unmatched bases: 7. The CDR3 DNA follows: TGTGCCAGCAGCTTAGGGGGGGGAGTGGGGTACGAGCAGTACTTC. Its translation is CASSLGGGVGYEQYF.

The rearrangement links TRBV6-4 to TRBJ2-3; maybe TRBD1 (5 bases). The CDR3 contains 12 residues. V dropped 4 bases and J dropped 8 bases, with 10 bases sitting between them. Per germline, CDR1 MRHNA and CDR2 SNTAGT. The CDR3 sequence is CASSAPQGTQYF. In DNA, the CDR3 is TGTGCCAGCAGTGCCCCCCAGGGTACGCAGTATTTT.

This clone was picked up one time. The chain has TRBV7-9 and TRBJ1-1; D is unresolved. The CDR3 length is 14 residues. Per the germline V gene, CDR1 is SEHNR and CDR2 is FQNEAQ (reference sequence). Trimming cost V 3 bases and J 0 bases, with 8 bases left between them. CDR3 DNA sequence: TGTGCCAGCAGCTTGCAACAGTTGAACACTGAAGCTTTCTTT. It translates to CASSLQQLNTEAFF.

This clone came up a few times. The rearrangement links TRBV5-6 to TRBJ2-7; the D is unclear. Deletions cut 0 bases from V and 5 bases from J, with 3 bases between. The CDR3 runs 11 residues. Per germline, CDR1 SGHDT and CDR2 YYEEEE. This chain's CDR3 is CASSLGNEQYF. CDR3 DNA: TGTGCCAGCAGCTTGGGTAACGAGCAGTACTTC.

V usage is TRBV5-4 and J usage is TRBJ1-1, with a weak D call TRBD1 (6 bases). The CDR3 is 14 amino acids. Germline loops: CDR1 SGHNT, CDR2 YYREEE (reference sequence). The V and J ends lost 1 base and 5 bases respectively, with 12 bases between them. CDR3 in DNA: TGTGCCAGCAGCTTGTTAGGGGGGGGTACTGAAGCTTTCTTT. Residues: CASSLLGGGTEAFF.

V usage is TRBV5-1 and J usage is TRBJ2-7, with D tentatively TRBD1 (5 bases). V was pared by 0 bases and J by 2 bases, with 6 bases between. CDR3 size: 13 residues. CDR1 SGHRS and CDR2 YFSETQ come from the germline V gene. CDR3 loop: CASSLAGPYEQYF. The DNA of the CDR3 is TGCGCCAGCAGCTTGGCAGGGCCCTACGAGCAGTACTTC.

The table lists this clone with a few counts. The gene calls are TRBV11-2 and TRBJ2-1, with 7 bases lining up with TRBD1. The length of the CDR3 is 14 residues. Germline lookup yields CDR1 SGHAT and CDR2 FQNNGV. V lost 2 bases, J lost 10 bases, and 8 bases stayed unmatched. The CDR3 coding sequence is TGTGCCAGCAGCTTAACAGGGGTGGGGGCCGAGCAGTTCTTC. Its translation is CASSLTGVGAEQFF.

A note on this clone: The junction departs from germline at one end; a sequencing error may be responsible. The V call is TRBV5-5, the J call TRBJ2-1, with unresolved D. Looked up from germline, CDR1 is SGHKS and CDR2 is YYEKEE (reference sequence). The CDR3 is 14 amino acids. The CDR3 DNA sequence: TGTGCCAGCACCTTGACTGGAGCCTACAATGAGCAGTTCTTC. Residues: CASTLTGAYNEQFF.

The V gene is TRBV5-1, the J gene TRBJ1-1; 7 bases map to TRBD1. Per germline, CDR1 SGHRS and CDR2 YFSETQ. The CDR3 is 21 residues long. Trimming cost V 5 bases and J 3 bases; bases outside gene matches: 28. The CDR3 sequence: CASRLSSQRQGRGRSDTEAFF. The CDR3 bases are TGCGCCAGCAGACTGTCATCCCAGCGACAGGGTAGGGGCAGGTCGGACACTGAAGCTTTCTTT.

V gene TRBV9 combines with J gene TRBJ2-3; 8 bases align to TRBD1. Germline values: CDR1 SGDLS, CDR2 YYNGEE. J lost 3 bases, V lost 4 bases, and 10 bases had no gene match. This CDR3 is built from 16 residues. CDR3 region: CASSFRQGLHTDTQYF. CDR3 nucleotides: TGTGCCAGCAGCTTTAGACAGGGGTTACATACAGATACGCAGTATTTT.